This entry concerns a single TCR beta chain. Germline V lookup: CDR1 SGHTA, CDR2 FQGNSA. V gave up 1 base and J gave up 7 bases, with 8 bases separating them. This CDR3 has 13 residues. The sample originates from a study of early T cells in non-severe SARS-CoV-2 infection. Study overall: RNA in bulk from unsorted whole blood was sequenced, and chains were unpaired.

MiXCR was run by TCRdb on the 5' RACE reads, yielding one entry per CDR3 protein. This table has approximately 33,000 distinct CDR3 sequences, 3% to 4.5% appearing once. This TCR was sampled from an adult who was a healthcare worker with PCR-confirmed SARS-CoV-2 infection or an uninfected control (not recorded which). The sample comprised whole blood. The chain joins TRBV7-2 to TRBJ2-1; D gene uncertain. In DNA form, the CDR3 reads TGTGCCAGCAGCTTAGGACAAACAAATGAGCAGTTCTTC. Protein product: CASSLGQTNEQFF. Supplemented by reference TRBV7-2 and TRBJ2-1, the full variable domain reads GAGVSQSPSNKVTEKGKDVELRCDPISGHTALYWYRQSLGQGLEFLIYFQGNSAPDKSGLPSDRFSAERTGGSVSTLTIQRTQQEDSAVYLCASSLGQTNEQFFGPGTRLTVL.